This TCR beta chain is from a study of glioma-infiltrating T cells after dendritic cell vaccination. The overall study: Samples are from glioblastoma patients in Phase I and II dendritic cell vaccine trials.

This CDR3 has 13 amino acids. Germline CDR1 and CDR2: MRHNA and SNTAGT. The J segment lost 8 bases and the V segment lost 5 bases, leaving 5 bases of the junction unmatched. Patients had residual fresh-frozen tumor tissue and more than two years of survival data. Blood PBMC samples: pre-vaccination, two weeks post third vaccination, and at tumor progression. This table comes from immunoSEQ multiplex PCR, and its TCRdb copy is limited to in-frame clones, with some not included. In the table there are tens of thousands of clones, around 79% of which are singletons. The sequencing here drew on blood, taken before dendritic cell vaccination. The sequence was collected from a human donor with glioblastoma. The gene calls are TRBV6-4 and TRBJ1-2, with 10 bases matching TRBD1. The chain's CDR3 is CASSQDRGQGYTF. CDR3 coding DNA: TGTGCCAGCAGTCAAGACAGGGGGCAGGGCTACACCTTC.